Listed below are T cell receptor beta chains from one sample, sequenced in a study of blood T cell repertoires in COVID-19. Repertoires were generated with immunoSEQ multiplex PCR, while TCRdb's copy carries only in-frame clones and drops some. Of around 150,000 clones in the sample, over 80% were seen once. Source material: peripheral blood. These receptors all stem from a man aged 30-40 years with COVID-19, enrolled during active disease. Each CDR3 is given with its conserved first and last residue. D genes are given only for firm matches. Some rows have no size entry. The others give once, few or many, or a class for an expanded clone.

TRBV5-1	-	TRBJ2-5	TRBD2	CASKRGEEETQYF	TGCGCCAGCAAGCGGGGGGAGGAAGAGACCCAGTACTTC
TRBV5-1	once	TRBJ1-5	-	CASTIGDGSNQPQHF	TGCGCCAGCACCATTGGAGACGGATCGAATCAGCCCCAGCATTTT
TRBV5-4	-	TRBJ1-2	TRBD1	CAVTWTGNYGYTF	TGTGCCGTGACATGGACAGGGAACTATGGCTACACCTTC
TRBV4-1	-	TRBJ1-2	-	CASSQAPGGDYYGYTF	TGCGCCAGCAGCCAAGCCCCCGGGGGGGATTACTATGGCTACACCTTC
TRBV2	-	TRBJ2-5	TRBD2	CASRYRLAGYEETQYF	TGTGCCAGCAGGTACCGACTAGCGGGATACGAAGAGACCCAGTACTTC
TRBV30	once	TRBJ1-2	-	CAWSETQGPYGYTF	TGTGCCTGGAGTGAGACGCAGGGGCCCTATGGCTACACCTTC
TRBV4-3	-	TRBJ2-2	TRBD2	CASSQLGLAGGRTGELFF	TGCGCCAGCAGCCAACTGGGACTAGCGGGGGGGAGGACCGGGGAGCTGTTTTTT
TRBV5-6	-	TRBJ2-2	-	CASSLTRESNTGELFF	TGTGCCAGCAGCCTGACACGCGAATCGAACACCGGGGAGCTGTTTTTT
TRBV5-6	-	TRBJ2-1	TRBD2	CASSLAPSGGAQSYNEQFF	TGTGCCAGCAGCTTGGCTCCTAGCGGGGGGGCCCAATCCTACAATGAGCAGTTCTTC
TRBV7-2	-	TRBJ2-7	-	CASSPQGFSYEQYF	TGTGCCAGCAGTCCCCAGGGTTTCTCCTACGAGCAGTACTTC
TRBV28	-	TRBJ2-1	TRBD2	CASSWTAGAFEQFF	TGTGCCAGCAGTTGGACAGCGGGAGCCTTTGAGCAGTTCTTC
TRBV18	once	TRBJ2-1	-	CASSLASENNEQFF	TGTGCCAGCTCATTGGCTAGCGAAAACAATGAGCAGTTCTTC
TRBV7-9	-	TRBJ1-4	-	CASSLGGAGFNEKLFF	TGTGCCAGCAGCTTAGGAGGGGCGGGATTTAATGAAAAACTGTTTTTT
TRBV27	-	TRBJ2-5	TRBD2	CASSPYSAGGTETQYF	TGTGCCAGCAGTCCCTACTCTGCGGGGGGTACAGAGACCCAGTACTTC
TRBV27	-	TRBJ1-1	TRBD1	CASSPDRASEAFF	TGTGCCAGCAGTCCGGACAGGGCCTCTGAAGCTTTCTTT
TRBV15	-	TRBJ1-5	-	CATSRDGAGSNQPQHF	TGTGCCACCAGCAGAGATGGGGCCGGCAGCAATCAGCCCCAGCATTTT
TRBV10-3	-	TRBJ1-1	-	CAISESQGGGNTEAFF	TGTGCCATCAGTGAGTCACAGGGCGGGGGGAACACTGAAGCTTTCTTT
TRBV6-5	-	TRBJ2-7	-	CASSRNPGMGYEQYF	TGTGCCAGCAGCCGCAACCCAGGGATGGGGTACGAGCAGTACTTC
TRBV19	-	TRBJ1-5	TRBD1	CASSIWTGLNQPQHF	TGTGCCAGTAGTATTTGGACAGGCCTAAATCAGCCCCAGCATTTT
TRBV25-1	-	TRBJ2-7	TRBD1	CASSDTGTGSHEQYF	TGTGCCAGCAGTGACACCGGGACAGGGTCCCACGAGCAGTACTTC
TRBV29-1	-	TRBJ2-3	-	CSVLGGRPLDTQYF	TGCAGCGTCCTAGGGGGACGACCGCTGGATACGCAGTATTTT
TRBV24-1	-	TRBJ2-2	TRBD1	CAVEGQGRTGELFF	TGTGCCGTGGAGGGACAGGGTAGAACCGGGGAGCTGTTTTTT
TRBV10-3	-	TRBJ1-6	TRBD1	CAISESEGAMDSPLHF	TGTGCCATCAGTGAGTCGGAGGGGGCGATGGATTCACCCCTCCACTTT
TRBV6-2/TRBV6-3	-	TRBJ2-3	TRBD2	CASSYVAGEADTQYF	TGTGCCAGCAGTTACGTAGCGGGAGAGGCAGATACGCAGTATTTT
TRBV7-9	few	TRBJ2-2	TRBD2	CASSYTKLLAGGASGELFF	TGTGCCAGCAGCTACACAAAATTACTAGCGGGAGGAGCATCTGGGGAGCTGTTTTTT
TRBV6-6	-	TRBJ1-4	-	CASGAQLNNEKLFF	TGTGCCAGCGGTGCACAGCTGAATAATGAAAAACTGTTTTTT
TRBV9	few	TRBJ2-2	-	CASSVGGLNFPGELFF	TGTGCCAGCAGCGTAGGGGGACTCAATTTTCCCGGGGAGCTGTTTTTT
TRBV7-9	-	TRBJ1-2	-	CASSLRGDSDGYTF	TGTGCCAGCAGCTTACGGGGAGATAGCGATGGCTACACCTTC
TRBV19	-	TRBJ2-2	-	CASSIKTGANTGELFF	TGTGCCAGTAGTATCAAAACAGGAGCGAACACCGGGGAGCTGTTTTTT
TRBV11-3	-	TRBJ2-1	-	CASSTTRDEQFF	TGTGCCAGCAGCACCACTAGAGATGAGCAGTTCTTC
TRBV20-1	-	TRBJ2-1	-	CSASPFNEQFF	TGCAGTGCTAGCCCCTTCAATGAGCAGTTCTTC
TRBV30	-	TRBJ2-1	TRBD2	CAWSGGTNYNEQFF	TGTGCCTGGAGTGGCGGGACTAATTACAATGAGCAGTTCTTC
TRBV24-1	-	TRBJ1-1	TRBD1	CATSDWDREGTEAFF	TGTGCCACCAGTGACTGGGACAGGGAGGGCACTGAAGCTTTCTTT
TRBV5-6	-	TRBJ2-5	TRBD1	CASSPLQGAGETQYF	TGTGCCAGCAGCCCCTTGCAGGGGGCAGGGGAGACCCAGTACTTC
TRBV11-3	-	TRBJ2-7	-	CASSLTGLSEQYF	TGTGCCAGCAGCTTGACAGGCTTAAGCGAGCAGTACTTC
TRBV11-2	-	TRBJ1-2	TRBD1	CASSHSQGAGDGYTF	TGTGCCAGCAGCCACTCCCAGGGGGCCGGAGATGGCTACACCTTC
TRBV3-1/TRBV3-2	-	TRBJ1-3	-	CASSQDQGWRNTIYF	TGTGCCAGCAGCCAAGATCAGGGATGGCGAAACACCATATATTTT
TRBV29-1	-	TRBJ2-2	-	CSVEPATGLGELFF	TGCAGCGTTGAACCCGCGACAGGACTTGGGGAGCTGTTTTTT
TRBV15	-	TRBJ1-2	-	CATSSQESGGYTF	TGTGCCACCAGCAGTCAAGAATCAGGCGGCTACACCTTC
TRBV12-3/TRBV12-4	-	TRBJ1-1	-	CASSLEPQLEAFF	TGTGCCAGCAGTTTAGAGCCACAGCTTGAAGCTTTCTTT